The 20 T cell receptor beta chains reported below all come from one sample, sequenced in a study of blood T cell repertoires in COVID-19. The data were produced by immunoSEQ multiplex PCR, yet TCRdb's version contains in-frame clones alone and is incomplete. Of about 190,000 clones listed, around four fifths were seen once; the top ten hold 20%. Sequencing was carried out using peripheral blood. The receptor set was obtained from a human donor in a cohort sampled during active COVID-19.

The rearrangement joins TRBV6-5 to TRBJ2-6; D is possibly TRBD2 (5 bases). Germline-derived CDR1 and CDR2 are MNHEY and SVGAGI. The CDR3 consists of 15 residues. V was shortened by 7 bases and J by 2 bases, with 12 bases between the two germline ends. The CDR3: CASTPAVAGANVLTF. The DNA of the CDR3 is TGTGCCAGCACCCCAGCGGTAGCTGGGGCCAACGTCCTGACTTTC.

This clone was recorded a few times. The DNA of the CDR3 is TGTGCCATCAGTGACCCCGGCAGGGAGGGATATAATTCACCCCTCCACTTT. Its protein is CAISDPGREGYNSPLHF. The chain couples TRBV10-3 to TRBJ1-6; D is possibly TRBD1 (5 bases). Germline lookup yields CDR1 ENHRY and CDR2 SYGVKD. The V end lost 3 bases, the J end lost 4 bases, and 16 bases lay between the germline ends. CDR3 length: 17 amino acids.

J is TRBJ2-7 and V is TRBV19, with D maybe TRBD2 (6 bases). Germline V CDR1 and CDR2: LNHDA, SQIVND (reference sequence). CDR3 length: 14 amino acids. Trimming pared 4 bases from V and 5 bases from J, leaving 15 bases between. Here the CDR3 DNA reads TGTGCCAGTAGTACCCAACGGGGGAGTCACGAGCAGTACTTC. Its translation is CASSTQRGSHEQYF.

The chain joins TRBV18 to TRBJ1-4, with D perhaps TRBD1 (5 bases). The ends were cut back, 5 bases at V and 8 bases at J, with 12 bases in the middle. Germline CDR1 KGHSH, CDR2 LQKENI. The CDR3 runs 13 residues. In nucleotides, the CDR3 is TGTGCCAGCTCAACGACGGGGGAAGAAAAACTGTTTTTT. Translated, it gives CASSTTGEEKLFF. Complete variable domain (other parts from reference TRBV18 and TRBJ1-4): NAGVMQNPRHLVRRRGQEARLRCSPMKGHSHVYWYRQLPEEGLKFMVYLQKENIIDESGMPKERFSAEFPKEGPSILRIQQVVRGDSAAYFCASSTTGEEKLFFGSGTQLSVL.

The V call is TRBV19, the J call TRBJ1-5; unclear D gene. V lost 4 bases, J lost 0 bases, and 13 bases lay in between. This CDR3 region has 16 residues. Germline V gene sequence: CDR1 LNHDA, CDR2 SQIVND (reference sequence). CDR3 in amino acids: CASSKSTSNSNQPQHF. CDR3 in DNA: TGTGCCAGTAGTAAGTCGACATCTAATAGCAATCAGCCCCAGCATTTT.

This chain connects TRBV27 to TRBJ2-6; D not certain. This CDR3 comprises 14 residues. Germline V gene data show CDR1 as MNHEY and CDR2 as SMNVEV (reference sequence). The ends were cut back, 6 bases at V and 1 base at J, with 7 bases in the middle. The CDR3 spells CASRTWSGANVLTF. CDR3 DNA: TGTGCCAGCAGGACATGGTCTGGGGCCAACGTCCTGACTTTC.

The rearrangement links TRBV21-1 to TRBJ2-7; the D call of TRBD1 is as the table states it, not checked on the DNA. TRBV21-1 is reported as a pseudogene. This CDR3 is 16 amino acids long. CDR3 sequence reads: CASSKNPQQGVYEQYF. The CDR3 DNA is TGTGCCAGCAGCAAAAATCCCCAGCAGGGGGTCTACGAGCAGTACTTC.

The V gene is TRBV2, the J gene TRBJ1-6; D not certain. The CDR3 has 14 residues. The germline V and J ends were trimmed by 4 bases and 5 bases, with 9 bases remaining between them. Germline V gene data show CDR1 as SNHLY and CDR2 as FYNNEI. The CDR3 reads CASSVGPDNSPLHF. In DNA, the CDR3 is TGTGCCAGCAGTGTTGGGCCGGATAATTCACCCCTCCACTTT.

The rearrangement uses TRBV7-9 and TRBJ1-4; D gene unclear. CDR1 SEHNR and CDR2 FQNEAQ come from the germline V gene (reference sequence). This CDR3 spans 12 amino acids. Trimming pared 3 bases from V and 4 bases from J, leaving 3 bases between. In DNA, the CDR3 is TGTGCCAGCAGCTTCCATAATGAAAAACTGTTTTTT. The encoded protein is CASSFHNEKLFF.

The CDR3 region has the DNA TGTGCCAGCAGCCAAGATCTGTCAGGCAATGAGCAGTTCTTC. Protein product: CASSQDLSGNEQFF. The V gene is TRBV3-1 (or the pseudogene TRBV3-2), the J gene TRBJ2-1; D is uncertain. V was cut by 0 bases and J by 6 bases, with 9 bases left in between. Germline V gene data show CDR1 as LGHDT and CDR2 as YNNKEL (reference sequence). The CDR3 covers 14 residues.

In DNA form, the CDR3 reads TGTGCCAGCAGCCCACAGGGGGCATTTAGGGAAGATACGCAGTATTTT. Its translation: CASSPQGAFREDTQYF. The chain joins TRBV6-6 to TRBJ2-3; 9 bases map to TRBD1. The germline V gene has CDR1 MNHNY and CDR2 SVGAGI (reference sequence). The CDR3 has 16 residues. The junction had 12 bases not matched to a gene; V was cut back by 6 bases and J by 5 bases.

The V call is TRBV6-5, the J call TRBJ1-2; D uncertain. Trimming stripped 7 bases from V and 4 bases from J, with 13 bases between. The CDR3 runs to 13 residues. The germline V gene encodes CDR1 MNHEY and CDR2 SVGAGI. The CDR3 nucleotides are TGTGCCAGCACTAGTTTATCGATCTATGGCTACACCTTC. Protein product: CASTSLSIYGYTF.

The chain has TRBV10-3 and TRBJ1-2; D unresolved. There are 15 residues in the CDR3. In germline, CDR1 is ENHRY, CDR2 SYGVKD. Trimming took off 9 bases at V and 2 bases at J, with 19 bases between the two ends. The CDR3 sequence is CAMRPSNWINYGYTF. CDR3 in DNA: TGTGCCATGAGGCCTAGTAATTGGATCAACTATGGCTACACCTTC.

This sequence joins TRBV28 and TRBJ2-2, with a possible D match to TRBD1 (6 bases). The CDR3 has 18 residues. Germline loops: CDR1 MDHEN, CDR2 SYDVKM. Trimming took 3 bases from V and 2 from J, leaving 19 bases between them. The DNA for the CDR3 is TGTGCCAGCAGTTTGTGGGGCCAGGGGAGCGTTAACACCGGGGAGCTGTTTTTT. It specifies CASSLWGQGSVNTGELFF.

The CDR3 is CASSSTTSGRNEQFF. In nucleotides, the CDR3 is TGTGCCAGCAGCTCGACGACTAGCGGGAGGAATGAGCAGTTCTTC. The V gene is TRBV5-4, the J gene TRBJ2-1; 13 bases agree with TRBD2. The CDR3 runs 15 residues. After removal of 3 bases from V and 7 bases from J, the junction contained 4 bases not matched to a gene. CDR1 is SGHNT, CDR2 YYREEE, per germline (reference sequence).

V is TRBV2 and J is TRBJ1-2; no firm D call. The V end lost 4 bases, the J end lost 0 bases, and 9 bases lay between the germline ends. The germline gives CDR1 SNHLY, CDR2 FYNNEI. The CDR3 has 14 residues. CDR3 nucleotides: TGTGCCAGCAGTGTTAGCAGAGCTAACTATGGCTACACCTTC. It is translated as CASSVSRANYGYTF.

Comment on this clone: Other nucleotide sequences in the sample specify the same CDR3. The chain joins TRBV19 to TRBJ2-5, with D maybe TRBD2 (6 bases). CDR1 and CDR2 (germline): LNHDA, SQIVND (reference sequence). Trimming removed 3 bases from V and 4 bases from J, with 9 bases in between. This CDR3 spans 13 amino acids. The CDR3 spells CASSIGGRETQYF. In nucleotides, the CDR3 is TGTGCCAGTAGTATTGGAGGGAGAGAGACCCAGTACTTC. Drawing the rest from reference TRBV19 and TRBJ2-5, the complete variable domain is DGGITQSPKYLFRKEGQNVTLSCEQNLNHDAMYWYRQDPGQGLRLIYYSQIVNDFQKGDIAEGYSVSREKKESFPLTVTSAQKNPTAFYLCASSIGGRETQYFGPGTRLLVL.

This clone was found once. Written as DNA, the CDR3 is TGTGCCAGCAGTTTTCATCGGGACAGGGGTATTCAGCCCCAGCATTTT. Encoded protein: CASSFHRDRGIQPQHF. The chain uses TRBV6-2 or TRBV6-3 and TRBJ1-5; 10 bases agree with TRBD1. The length of the CDR3 is 16 residues. Germline assignment: CDR1 MNHEY and CDR2 SVGEGT. Trimming removed 4 bases from V and 6 bases from J; junction bases left unmatched: 9.

The rearrangement links TRBV28 to TRBJ2-7; TRBD2 matches at 8 bases. The CDR3 has 13 amino acids. V lost 6 bases and J lost 3; bases outside the gene matches: 4. CDR1 is MDHEN and CDR2 is SYDVKM in the germline V gene. CDR3 in amino acids: CASRLAGFYEQYF. The DNA for the CDR3 is TGTGCCAGCAGATTAGCGGGATTCTACGAGCAGTACTTC.

This chain uses TRBV5-1 with TRBJ1-6, with 8 positions matching TRBD1. The V segment lost 4 bases and the J segment 9 bases; nucleotides outside the gene matches: 12. Germline CDR1 SGHRS, CDR2 YFSETQ. The CDR3 has 16 residues. The CDR3 DNA reads as TGCGCCAGCAGCCAAAACGGTGGACAGGGCCGTTCACCCCTCCACTTT. Protein product: CASSQNGGQGRSPLHF.